This record covers a single T cell receptor (beta chain). This CDR3 has 16 residues. Between the trimmed V and J ends, which lost 7 bases and 4 bases, there was a span of 22 bases. The germline CDR1 and CDR2 sequences are LNHDA and SQIVND (reference sequence). The entry originates in a study of blood T cell repertoires in COVID-19. Study in general: There were acute and convalescent COVID-19 samples, and they came from the United States, Italy and Spain.

This study enrolled people aged about 18 to 100 from around 25 US geographic areas. Exposed enrollees had met someone with a PCR-confirmed or clinician-diagnosed COVID-19 case at some point within the 2 weeks before study entry. TCRdb's copy holds only in-frame clones and misses some; the assay was immunoSEQ multiplex PCR. The sample records roughly 270,000 clones, approximately 82% being singletons. The source of this sequence is a man aged 35 to 55 who had been exposed to COVID-19. Sequencing was done on a sample of PBMCs or T cells enriched from blood (not recorded which). The V gene is TRBV19, the J gene TRBJ1-1, with D possibly TRBD1 on 5 matching bases. DNA for the CDR3: TGTGCCAGTACCCTAGAAGGGGCTTTTAGGAGCACTGAAGCTTTCTTT. Encoded protein: CASTLEGAFRSTEAFF.